This entry describes one T cell receptor beta chain. This specimen comes from a study of blood T cell repertoires in COVID-19. At the level of the study: Samples came from the United States, Italy and Spain, spanning acute and convalescent COVID-19. The cDNA or gDNA used as material had been derived from T cells, B-cell-depleted T cells, or PBMCs.

In the original analysis: Estimation of nucleated cell counts was performed using reference gene primer amplification. Sequencing used immunoSEQ multiplex PCR; TCRdb keeps in-frame clones, though not all of them. D and trimming come from the DNA, and the V and J calls and clone size come from that table. The table includes 150,000 to 200,000 clones, under 90% detected once. The CDR3 totals 15 residues. Looked up from germline, CDR1 is SGHRS and CDR2 is YFSETQ. V shed 4 bases, J shed 2 bases, and the junction held 6 bases outside the gene matches. Sequencing was carried out using peripheral blood. The chain links TRBV5-1 to TRBJ2-1; 7 positions match TRBD1. This TCR derives from a woman aged 80 or older with acute or convalescent COVID-19. The CDR3 region is CASSADRVTYNEQFF. The CDR3 DNA is TGCGCCAGCAGCGCTGACAGGGTCACCTACAATGAGCAGTTCTTC.